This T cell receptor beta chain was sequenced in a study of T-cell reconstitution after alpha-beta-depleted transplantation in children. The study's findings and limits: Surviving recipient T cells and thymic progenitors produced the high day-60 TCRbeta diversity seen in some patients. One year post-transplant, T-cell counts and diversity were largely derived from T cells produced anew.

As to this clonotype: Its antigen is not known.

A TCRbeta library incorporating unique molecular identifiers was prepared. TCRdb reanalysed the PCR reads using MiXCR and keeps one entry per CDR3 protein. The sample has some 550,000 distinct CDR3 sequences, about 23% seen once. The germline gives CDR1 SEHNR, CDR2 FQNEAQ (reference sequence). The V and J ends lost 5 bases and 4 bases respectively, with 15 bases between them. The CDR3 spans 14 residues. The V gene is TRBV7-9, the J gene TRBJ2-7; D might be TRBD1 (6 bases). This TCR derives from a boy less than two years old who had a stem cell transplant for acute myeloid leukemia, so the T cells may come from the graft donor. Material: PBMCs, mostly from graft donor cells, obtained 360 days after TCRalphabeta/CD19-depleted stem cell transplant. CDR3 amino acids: CASSPTGTFYEQYF. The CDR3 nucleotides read TGTGCCAGCAGCCCTACCGGGACATTTTACGAGCAGTACTTC.